This T cell receptor beta chain is from a study of cytotoxic CD8 clonotypes in ibrutinib-treated CLL. There are a few counts of this clone. What it recognizes is unknown. Overall study results and limits: Ibrutinib response saw clonality rise, and progression saw it return toward baseline.

The V and J ends lost 3 bases and 3 bases respectively, with 7 bases between them. Germline CDR1 reads MDHEN; CDR2 reads SYDVKM. The CDR3 length is 13 residues. Only in-frame clones appear in the TCRdb table, and some are missing; sequencing was by immunoSEQ multiplex PCR. The sample yields fewer than 70,000 clones, 71% seen once. The sequence came from a human donor with chronic lymphocytic leukemia. The sequences come from PBMCs, collected after 12 months of ibrutinib treatment. The rearrangement links TRBV28 to TRBJ2-3; D remains unclear. CDR3 residues: CASSLLATDTQYF. CDR3 DNA: TGTGCCAGCAGTTTGTTAGCAACAGATACGCAGTATTTT.